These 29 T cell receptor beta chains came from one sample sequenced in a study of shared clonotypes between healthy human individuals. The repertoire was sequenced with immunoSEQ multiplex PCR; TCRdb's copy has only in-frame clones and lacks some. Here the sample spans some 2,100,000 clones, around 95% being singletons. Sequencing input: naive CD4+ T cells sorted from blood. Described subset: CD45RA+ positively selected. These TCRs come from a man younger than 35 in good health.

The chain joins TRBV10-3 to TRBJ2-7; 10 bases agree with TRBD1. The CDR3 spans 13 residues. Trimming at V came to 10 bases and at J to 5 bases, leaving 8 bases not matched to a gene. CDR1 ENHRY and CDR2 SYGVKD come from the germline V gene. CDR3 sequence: CATGTGANNEQYF. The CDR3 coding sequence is TGTGCCACCGGGACAGGGGCTAATAACGAGCAGTACTTC.

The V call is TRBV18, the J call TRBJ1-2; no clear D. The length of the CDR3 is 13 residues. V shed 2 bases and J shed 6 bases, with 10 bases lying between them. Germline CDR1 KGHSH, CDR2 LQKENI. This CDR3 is CASSPNRGNGYTF. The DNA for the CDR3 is TGTGCCAGCTCACCAAACAGAGGAAATGGCTACACCTTC.

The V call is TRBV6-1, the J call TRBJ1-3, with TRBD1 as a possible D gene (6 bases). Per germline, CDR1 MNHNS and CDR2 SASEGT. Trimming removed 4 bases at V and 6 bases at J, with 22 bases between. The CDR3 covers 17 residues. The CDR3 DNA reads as TGTGCCAGCAGTGGCCCGGCAGACAGGCTCGCCGAAAACACCATATATTTT. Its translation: CASSGPADRLAENTIYF.

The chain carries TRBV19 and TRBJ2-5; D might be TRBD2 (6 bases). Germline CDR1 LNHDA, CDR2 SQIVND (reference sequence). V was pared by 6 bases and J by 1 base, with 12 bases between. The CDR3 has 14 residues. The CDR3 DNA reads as TGTGCCAGTAGCAACGACGGGGGCCAAGAGACCCAGTACTTC. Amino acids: CASSNDGGQETQYF.

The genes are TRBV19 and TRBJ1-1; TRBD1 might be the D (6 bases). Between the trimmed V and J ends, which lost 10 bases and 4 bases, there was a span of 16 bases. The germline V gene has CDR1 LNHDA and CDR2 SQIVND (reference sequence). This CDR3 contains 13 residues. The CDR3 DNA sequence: TGTGCCACTGGGGACACCCGAGGCACTGAAGCTTTCTTT. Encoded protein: CATGDTRGTEAFF.

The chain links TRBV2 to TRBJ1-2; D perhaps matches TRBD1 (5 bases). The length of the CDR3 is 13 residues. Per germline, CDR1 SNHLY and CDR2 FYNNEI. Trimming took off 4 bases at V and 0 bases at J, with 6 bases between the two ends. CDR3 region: CASSGQPNYGYTF. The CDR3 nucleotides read TGTGCCAGCAGTGGACAGCCTAACTATGGCTACACCTTC.

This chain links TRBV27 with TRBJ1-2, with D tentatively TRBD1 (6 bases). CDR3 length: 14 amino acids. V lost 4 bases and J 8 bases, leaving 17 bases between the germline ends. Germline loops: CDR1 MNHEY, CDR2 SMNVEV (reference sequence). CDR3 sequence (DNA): TGTGCCAGCAGTTCCCCATCGAAAAGGGGGGGCTACACCTTC. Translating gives CASSSPSKRGGYTF.

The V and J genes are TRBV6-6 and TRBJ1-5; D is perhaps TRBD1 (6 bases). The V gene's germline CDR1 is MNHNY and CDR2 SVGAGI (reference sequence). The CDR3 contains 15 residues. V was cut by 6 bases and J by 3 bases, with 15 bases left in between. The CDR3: CASSPSDSYNQPQHF. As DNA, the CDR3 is TGTGCCAGCAGCCCCTCGGACAGTTACAATCAGCCCCAGCATTTT.

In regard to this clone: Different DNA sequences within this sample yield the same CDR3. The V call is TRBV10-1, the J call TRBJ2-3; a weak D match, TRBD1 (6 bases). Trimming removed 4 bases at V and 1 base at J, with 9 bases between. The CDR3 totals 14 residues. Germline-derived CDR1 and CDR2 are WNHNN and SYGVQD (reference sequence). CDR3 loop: CASSARTGTDTQYF. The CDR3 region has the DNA TGCGCCAGCAGTGCTCGGACAGGCACAGATACGCAGTATTTT.

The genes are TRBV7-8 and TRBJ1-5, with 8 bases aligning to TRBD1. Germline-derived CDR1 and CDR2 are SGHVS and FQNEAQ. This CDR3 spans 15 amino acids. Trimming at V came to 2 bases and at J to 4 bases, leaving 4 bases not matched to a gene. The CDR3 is CASSLRQGANQPQHF. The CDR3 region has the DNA TGTGCCAGCAGCTTAAGGCAGGGGGCGAATCAGCCCCAGCATTTT. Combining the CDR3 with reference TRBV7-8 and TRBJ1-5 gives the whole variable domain GAGVSQSPRYKVAKRGQDVALRCDPISGHVSLFWYQQALGQGPEFLTYFQNEAQLDKSGLPSDRFFAERPEGSVSTLKIQRTQQEDSAVYLCASSLRQGANQPQHFGDGTRLSIL.

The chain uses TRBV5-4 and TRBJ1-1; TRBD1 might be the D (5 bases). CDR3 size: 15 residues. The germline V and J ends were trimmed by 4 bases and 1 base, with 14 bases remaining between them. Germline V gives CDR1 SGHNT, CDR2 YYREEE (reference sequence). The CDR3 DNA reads TGTGCCAGCAGCCTGCCGGGGGGTGAGAACACTGAAGCTTTCTTT. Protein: CASSLPGGENTEAFF. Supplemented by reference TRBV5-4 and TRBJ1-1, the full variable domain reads ETGVTQSPTHLIKTRGQQVTLRCSSQSGHNTVSWYQQALGQGPQFIFQYYREEENGRGNFPPRFSGLQFPNYSSELNVNALELDDSALYLCASSLPGGENTEAFFGQGTRLTVV.

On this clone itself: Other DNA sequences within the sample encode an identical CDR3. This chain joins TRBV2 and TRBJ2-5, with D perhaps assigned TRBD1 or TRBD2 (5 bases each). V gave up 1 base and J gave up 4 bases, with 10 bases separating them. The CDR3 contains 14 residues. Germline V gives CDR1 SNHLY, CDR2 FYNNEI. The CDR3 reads CASSEVGVGETQYF. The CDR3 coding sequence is TGTGCCAGCAGTGAAGTGGGGGTTGGAGAGACCCAGTACTTC.

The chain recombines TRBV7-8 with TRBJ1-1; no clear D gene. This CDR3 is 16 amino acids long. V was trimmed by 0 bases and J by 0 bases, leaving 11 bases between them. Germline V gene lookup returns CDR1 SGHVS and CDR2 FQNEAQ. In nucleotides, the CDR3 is TGTGCCAGCAGCTTAGCCCCCGCCGGGGTGAACACTGAAGCTTTCTTT. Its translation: CASSLAPAGVNTEAFF.

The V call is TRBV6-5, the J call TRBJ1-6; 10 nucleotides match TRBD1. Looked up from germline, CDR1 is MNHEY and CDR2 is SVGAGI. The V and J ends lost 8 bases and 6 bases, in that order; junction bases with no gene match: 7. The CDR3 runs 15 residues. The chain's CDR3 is CASQTGGAGNSPLHF. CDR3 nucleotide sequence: TGTGCCAGCCAGACAGGGGGCGCCGGTAATTCACCCCTCCACTTT.

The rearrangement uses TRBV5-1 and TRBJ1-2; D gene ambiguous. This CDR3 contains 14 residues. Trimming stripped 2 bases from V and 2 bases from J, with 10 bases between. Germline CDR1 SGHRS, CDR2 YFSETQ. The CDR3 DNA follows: TGCGCCAGCAGCTTTCCCGGAACCAACTATGGCTACACCTTC. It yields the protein CASSFPGTNYGYTF.

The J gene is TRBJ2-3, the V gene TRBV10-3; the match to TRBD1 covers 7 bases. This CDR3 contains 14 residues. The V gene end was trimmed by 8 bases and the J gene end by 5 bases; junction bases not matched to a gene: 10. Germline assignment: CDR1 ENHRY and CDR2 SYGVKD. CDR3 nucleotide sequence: TGTGCCATCCGGAAACAGGGGCGCGGAGATACGCAGTATTTT. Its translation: CAIRKQGRGDTQYF.

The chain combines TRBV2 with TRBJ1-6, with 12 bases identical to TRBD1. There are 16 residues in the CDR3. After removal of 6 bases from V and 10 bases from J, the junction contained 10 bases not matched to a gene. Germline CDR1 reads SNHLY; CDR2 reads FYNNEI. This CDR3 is CASSRPGQGARSPLHF. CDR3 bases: TGTGCCAGCAGCAGGCCGGGACAGGGGGCGCGATCACCCCTCCACTTT.

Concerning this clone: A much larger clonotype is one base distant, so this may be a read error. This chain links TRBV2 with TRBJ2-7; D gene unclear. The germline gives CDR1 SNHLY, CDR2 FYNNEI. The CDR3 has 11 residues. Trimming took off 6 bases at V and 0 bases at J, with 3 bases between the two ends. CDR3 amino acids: CASRPSYEQYF. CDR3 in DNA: TGTGCCAGCAGACCCTCCTACGAGCAGTACTTC.

In DNA form, the CDR3 reads TGTGCCAGCTCACCCGCAGAAACGGGGACCGGGGAGCTGTTTTTT. Its translation is CASSPAETGTGELFF. The V call is TRBV18, the J call TRBJ2-2; perhaps TRBD2 as D (5 bases). Germline CDR1 reads KGHSH; CDR2 reads LQKENI. V was pared by 3 bases and J by 5 bases, with 13 bases between. There are 15 residues in the CDR3. The entire variable domain, with the rest obtained from reference TRBV18 and TRBJ2-2, is as follows: NAGVMQNPRHLVRRRGQEARLRCSPMKGHSHVYWYRQLPEEGLKFMVYLQKENIIDESGMPKERFSAEFPKEGPSILRIQQVVRGDSAAYFCASSPAETGTGELFFGEGSRLTVL.

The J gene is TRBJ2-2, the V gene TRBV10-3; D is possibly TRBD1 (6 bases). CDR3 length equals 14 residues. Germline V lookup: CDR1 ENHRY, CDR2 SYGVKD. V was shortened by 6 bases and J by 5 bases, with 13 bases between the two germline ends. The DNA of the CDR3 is TGTGCCATCAGCCAGGGGTGGGATACCGGGGAGCTGTTTTTT. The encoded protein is CAISQGWDTGELFF.

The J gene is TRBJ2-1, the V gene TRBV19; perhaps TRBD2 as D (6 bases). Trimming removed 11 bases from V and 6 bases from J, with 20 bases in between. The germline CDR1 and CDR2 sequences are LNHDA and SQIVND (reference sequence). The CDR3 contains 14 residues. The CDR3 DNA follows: TGTGCCGTAGGGCCGGGAGATCGAATCAATGAGCAGTTCTTC. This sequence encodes CAVGPGDRINEQFF.

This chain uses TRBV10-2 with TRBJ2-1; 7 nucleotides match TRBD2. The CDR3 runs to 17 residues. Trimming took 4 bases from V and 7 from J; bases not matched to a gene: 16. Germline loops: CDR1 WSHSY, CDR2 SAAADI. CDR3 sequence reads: CASSGGGGSGHGNEQFF. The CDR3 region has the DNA TGCGCCAGCAGTGGAGGAGGCGGGAGCGGCCACGGGAATGAGCAGTTCTTC.

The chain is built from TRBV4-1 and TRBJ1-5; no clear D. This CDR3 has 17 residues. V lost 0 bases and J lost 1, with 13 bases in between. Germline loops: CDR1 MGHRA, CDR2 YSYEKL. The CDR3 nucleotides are TGCGCCAGCAGCCAAGAACCTCAGGCTCGGAGCAATCAGCCCCAGCATTTT. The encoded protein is CASSQEPQARSNQPQHF.

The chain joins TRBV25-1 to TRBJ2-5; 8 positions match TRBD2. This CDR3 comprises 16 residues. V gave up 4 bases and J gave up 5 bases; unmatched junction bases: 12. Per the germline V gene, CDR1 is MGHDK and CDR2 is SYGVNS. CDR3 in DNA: TGTGCCAGCAGTGGGGGAAAAGCGGGGGCCGGGGAGACCCAGTACTTC. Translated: CASSGGKAGAGETQYF.

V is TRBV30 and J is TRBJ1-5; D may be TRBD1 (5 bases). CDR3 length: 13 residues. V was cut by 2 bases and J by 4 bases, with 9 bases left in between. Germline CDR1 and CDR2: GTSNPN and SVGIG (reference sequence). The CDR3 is CAWSNGGNQPQHF. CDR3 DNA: TGTGCCTGGAGTAATGGGGGTAATCAGCCCCAGCATTTT.

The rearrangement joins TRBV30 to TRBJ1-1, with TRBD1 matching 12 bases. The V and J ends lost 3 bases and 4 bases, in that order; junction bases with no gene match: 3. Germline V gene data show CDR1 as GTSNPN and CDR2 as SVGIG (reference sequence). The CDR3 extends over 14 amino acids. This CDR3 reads CAWRRGQGATEAFF. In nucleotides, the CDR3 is TGTGCCTGGAGAAGGGGACAGGGGGCCACTGAAGCTTTCTTT.

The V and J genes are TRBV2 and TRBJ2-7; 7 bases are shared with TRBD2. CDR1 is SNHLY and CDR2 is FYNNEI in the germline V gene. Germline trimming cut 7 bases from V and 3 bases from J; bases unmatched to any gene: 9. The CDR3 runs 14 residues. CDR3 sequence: CASTEGGPFYEQYF. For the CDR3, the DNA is TGTGCCAGCACAGAGGGAGGGCCGTTCTACGAGCAGTACTTC.

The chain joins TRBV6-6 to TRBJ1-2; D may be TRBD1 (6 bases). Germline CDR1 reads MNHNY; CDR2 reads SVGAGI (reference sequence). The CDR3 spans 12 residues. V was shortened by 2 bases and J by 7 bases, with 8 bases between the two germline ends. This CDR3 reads CASSYEDSGYTF. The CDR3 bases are TGTGCCAGCAGTTACGAGGACAGTGGCTACACCTTC.

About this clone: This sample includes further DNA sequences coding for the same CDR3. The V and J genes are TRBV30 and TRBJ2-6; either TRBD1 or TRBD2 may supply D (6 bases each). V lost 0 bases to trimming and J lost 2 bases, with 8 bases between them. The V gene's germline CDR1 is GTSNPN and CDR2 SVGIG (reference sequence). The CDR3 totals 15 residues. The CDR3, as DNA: TGTGCCTGGAGTGTGGGGGGCGCTGGGGCCAACGTCCTGACTTTC. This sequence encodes CAWSVGGAGANVLTF.